This record concerns one T cell receptor (beta chain) sequence. The CDR3 has 15 amino acids. The ends were cut back, 1 base at V and 4 bases at J, with 13 bases in the middle. Germline lookup yields CDR1 SGHTA and CDR2 FQGNSA. Among Cohort 3 donors, those recovered had two negative PCRs, clearance, or symptom resolution. The data belong to a study of blood T cell repertoires in COVID-19. Authors' methods: The authors estimated nucleated cell counts from reference gene primer amplification. Some clones are missing from TCRdb's copy, which holds only in-frame ones; the method was immunoSEQ multiplex PCR. For V, J and clone size, that table is used; D and trimming come from the DNA. This table holds about 200,000 clones, around 87% found once.

This chain links TRBV7-2 with TRBJ1-1, with D tentatively TRBD1 (6 bases). The receptor's source is a woman aged 25 to 39 who had recovered from COVID-19. Sequencing was done on a sample of PBMCs or T cells enriched from blood (not recorded which). The chain's CDR3 is CASSLVSGAVTEAFF. The CDR3, as DNA: TGTGCCAGCAGCTTAGTTTCAGGGGCCGTCACTGAAGCTTTCTTT. The full variable domain, its missing parts supplied by reference TRBV7-2 and TRBJ1-1, is GAGVSQSPSNKVTEKGKDVELRCDPISGHTALYWYRQSLGQGLEFLIYFQGNSAPDKSGLPSDRFSAERTGGSVSTLTIQRTQQEDSAVYLCASSLVSGAVTEAFFGQGTRLTVV.